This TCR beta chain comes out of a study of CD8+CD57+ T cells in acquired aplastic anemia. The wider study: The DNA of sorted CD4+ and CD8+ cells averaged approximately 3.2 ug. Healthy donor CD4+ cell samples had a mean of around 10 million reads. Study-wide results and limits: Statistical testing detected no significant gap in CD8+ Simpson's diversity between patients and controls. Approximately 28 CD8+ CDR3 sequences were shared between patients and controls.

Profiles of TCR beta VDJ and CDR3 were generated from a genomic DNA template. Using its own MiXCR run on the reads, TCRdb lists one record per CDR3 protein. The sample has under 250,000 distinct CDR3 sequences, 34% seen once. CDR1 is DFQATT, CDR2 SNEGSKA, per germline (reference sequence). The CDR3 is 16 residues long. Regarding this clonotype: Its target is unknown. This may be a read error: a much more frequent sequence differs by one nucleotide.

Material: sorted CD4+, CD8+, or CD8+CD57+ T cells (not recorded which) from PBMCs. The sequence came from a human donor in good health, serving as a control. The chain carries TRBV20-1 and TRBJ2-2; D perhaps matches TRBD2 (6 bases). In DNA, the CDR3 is TGCAGTGCTAGACCCGCCGGCAGTGGAGGGACCGAGGAGCTGTTTTTT. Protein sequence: CSARPAGSGGTEELFF.